This is a list of T cell receptor beta chains from one sample in a study of blood T cell repertoires in COVID-19. Measured with immunoSEQ multiplex PCR; TCRdb has only the in-frame clones, and not every one. The sample holds 200,000 to 250,000 clones, more than 80% seen once. Sequencing was done on a sample of peripheral blood. The receptor source for this set is a woman aged 25-40 years with COVID-19, enrolled during active disease. Each CDR3 is given with its conserved first and last residue. D genes are given only for firm matches. A clone size is listed for some rows: how often the clone was seen (once, few, many), or a class if it is expanded.

TRBV10-2	few	-	TRBJ1-1	CASTHGENTEAFF	TGCGCCAGCACCCACGGAGAGAACACTGAAGCTTTCTTT
TRBV11-1	-	-	TRBJ2-3	CASSPPLASTDTQYF	TGTGCCAGCAGCCCGCCCCTAGCGTCAACCGATACGCAGTATTTT
TRBV5-1	-	-	TRBJ2-5	CASRSVPGQETQYF	TGCGCCAGCAGATCAGTACCGGGGCAAGAGACCCAGTACTTC
TRBV25-1	-	-	TRBJ1-2	CASSVAGDYGYTF	TGTGCCAGCAGTGTGGCAGGGGACTATGGCTACACCTTC
TRBV5-1	-	-	TRBJ1-2	CASSLISNYGYTF	TGCGCCAGCAGCTTGATCTCTAACTATGGCTACACCTTC
TRBV27	-	-	TRBJ2-5	CASRSGETQYF	TGTGCCAGCAGGTCAGGAGAGACCCAGTACTTC
TRBV7-2	-	-	TRBJ2-5	CASSVTSGLQTQYF	TGTGCCAGCAGCGTGACTTCAGGGCTTCAGACCCAGTACTTC
TRBV15	-	-	TRBJ2-7	CATSRARDLSNEQYF	TGTGCCACCAGCAGGGCCCGGGACTTGAGCAACGAGCAGTACTTC
TRBV5-8	-	TRBD1	TRBJ2-7	CASSPVGQGGYEQYF	TGTGCCAGCAGCCCTGTGGGACAGGGAGGTTACGAGCAGTACTTC
TRBV5-6	-	TRBD2	TRBJ2-5	CASSSRLASQETQYF	TGTGCCAGCAGCTCCAGACTAGCCTCGCAAGAGACCCAGTACTTC
TRBV5-6	once	TRBD2	TRBJ2-1	CASSLRKLAGDFSEQFF	TGTGCCAGCAGCTTGAGAAAACTAGCGGGAGACTTCAGTGAGCAGTTCTTC
TRBV6-5	-	TRBD1	TRBJ2-5	CASTTGQAQETQYF	TGTGCCAGCACCACGGGACAGGCCCAAGAGACCCAGTACTTC
TRBV30	-	-	TRBJ2-5	CAWSSRQTQYF	TGTGCCTGGAGTAGCCGCCAGACCCAGTACTTC
TRBV9	-	TRBD1	TRBJ2-1	CASSLRQGRYNEQFF	TGTGCCAGCAGCCTTAGACAGGGGCGATACAATGAGCAGTTCTTC
TRBV5-5	few	TRBD2	TRBJ2-7	CASRSLAGTTYEQYF	TGTGCCAGCAGGAGTCTTGCAGGGACTACCTACGAGCAGTACTTC
TRBV7-9	-	TRBD1	TRBJ1-2	CASAESTGVFYGYTF	TGTGCCAGTGCCGAATCGACAGGGGTTTTCTATGGCTACACCTTC